These 10 T cell receptor beta chains came from one sample sequenced in a study of control samples from healthy donors and cancer patients. Repertoires were generated with immunoSEQ multiplex PCR, while TCRdb's copy carries only in-frame clones and drops some. The sample carries fewer than 200,000 clones, 85% to 90% recorded once. The sequenced sample was blood. The receptors were sampled from a woman in her forties or fifties in good health.

The chain couples TRBV28 to TRBJ1-2; possibly TRBD1 for D (5 bases). The CDR3 length is 13 residues. The germline CDR1 and CDR2 sequences are MDHEN and SYDVKM. With 5 bases removed from V and 4 bases from J, the gap between germline ends came to 11 bases. As DNA, the CDR3 is TGTGCCAGCAGTCCCCTGGGGGGCTATGGCTACACCTTC. Encoded protein: CASSPLGGYGYTF.

The chain uses TRBV20-1 and TRBJ1-1; D not certain. Per the germline V gene, CDR1 is DFQATT and CDR2 is SNEGSKA (reference sequence). This CDR3 comprises 11 residues. Trimming took off 5 bases at V and 6 bases at J, with 10 bases between the two ends. The CDR3 region is CSAGRVAEAFF. The CDR3 DNA reads TGCAGTGCTGGAAGGGTCGCTGAAGCTTTCTTT.

J is TRBJ1-4 and V is TRBV7-2; 11 bases align to TRBD1. Germline-derived CDR1 and CDR2 are SGHTA and FQGNSA. The CDR3 is made up of 17 amino acids. J was trimmed by 7 bases and V by 0 bases; bases with no gene match: 7. CDR3 sequence (DNA): TGTGCCAGCAGCTTAGCCATCTCCGGGACAGGGGGTGAAAAACTGTTTTTT. This sequence encodes CASSLAISGTGGEKLFF.

This clone is a singleton in its sample. The CDR3, as DNA: TGTGCCAGCAGTTTATACGGGACAGGGGTTTATGGCTACACCTTC. Translating gives CASSLYGTGVYGYTF. The chain carries TRBV28 and TRBJ1-2; 10 nucleotides align to TRBD1. The CDR3 is 15 residues long. V trimming: 1 base; J trimming: 5 bases; junction bases outside the gene matches: 4. From germline, CDR1 is MDHEN and CDR2 SYDVKM.

CDR3 protein: CASLSWSSGQNTGELFF. The DNA for the CDR3 is TGTGCCAGCCTCTCATGGTCTAGCGGGCAGAACACCGGGGAGCTGTTTTTT. The chain carries TRBV7-2 and TRBJ2-2, with 8 bases identical to TRBD2. Trimming cost V 8 bases and J 1 base; bases outside gene matches: 12. Germline V gene sequence: CDR1 SGHTA, CDR2 FQGNSA. This CDR3 is 17 amino acids long.

This sequence joins TRBV5-1 and TRBJ1-3, with D possibly being TRBD1 (5 bases). V dropped 1 base and J dropped 3 bases, with 11 bases sitting between them. The CDR3 is 15 residues long. Germline V CDR1 and CDR2: SGHRS, YFSETQ. The CDR3 nucleotides are TGCGCCAGCAGCTTGCAGGGATTCGTTGGAAACACCATATATTTT. It encodes CASSLQGFVGNTIYF.

The rearrangement joins TRBV29-1 to TRBJ2-2; D is unclear. The V gene lost 1 base and the J gene lost 5 bases, with 8 bases spanning the gap. The CDR3 is made up of 13 amino acids. Germline CDR1 and CDR2: SQVTM and ANQGSEA. Written as DNA, the CDR3 is TGCAGCGTTGAAGTCCGAAGGACCGGGGAGCTGTTTTTT. This translates into CSVEVRRTGELFF.

This chain uses TRBV28 with TRBJ1-2; 9 positions match TRBD1. The V gene's germline CDR1 is MDHEN and CDR2 SYDVKM. Trimming at V came to 1 base and at J to 6 bases, leaving 9 bases not matched to a gene. CDR3 length: 16 amino acids. CDR3: CASSLFRDRVGDGYTF. The CDR3 DNA is TGTGCCAGCAGTTTATTCCGGGACAGGGTGGGAGATGGCTACACCTTC.

The chain is built from TRBV27 and TRBJ2-2, with D hard to call. The CDR3 loop spans 14 amino acids. Per the germline V gene, CDR1 is MNHEY and CDR2 is SMNVEV (reference sequence). Trimming removed 0 bases from V and 6 bases from J, with 8 bases in between. CDR3 sequence reads: CASSLSTRAGELFF. The CDR3 coding sequence is TGTGCCAGCAGTTTATCGACCCGGGCCGGGGAGCTGTTTTTT.

The chain links TRBV10-3 to TRBJ1-1, with 7 bases that match TRBD1. J was trimmed by 2 bases and V by 11 bases; bases with no gene match: 8. CDR1 is ENHRY and CDR2 is SYGVKD in the germline V gene. The CDR3 is 13 amino acids. The CDR3 DNA follows: TGTGCCTCGGGACAGCCGACAAACACTGAAGCTTTCTTT. It translates to CASGQPTNTEAFF.